The clone carrying this TCR beta chain has only one observation. The source of the sample is a study of blood T cell repertoires in COVID-19. Only in-frame clones appear in the TCRdb table, and some are missing; sequencing was by immunoSEQ multiplex PCR. The data show approximately 35,000 clones, with 70% to 90% seen just once and 7.5% to 10% held by the top ten. The sequencing input was peripheral blood. This TCR was recovered from a man older than 75 with active COVID-19.

The CDR3, as DNA: TGCAGCGTAACGAGCAATGAGCAGTTCTTC. Translated: CSVTSNEQFF. The genes are TRBV29-1 and TRBJ2-1; D gene ambiguous. Germline values: CDR1 SQVTM, CDR2 ANQGSEA. Trimming left V 6 bases short and J 6 bases short, with 6 bases between. CDR3 length: 10 amino acids.